This paragraph reports one T cell receptor beta chain. Its antigen is unidentified. Method: immunoSEQ multiplex PCR; TCRdb's copy keeps in-frame clones and lacks some. The sample records about 120,000 clones, over 85% being singletons. This sample stems from a study of siplizumab effects on memory and regulatory T cells. Notes on the study in general: Solely a minor proportion of alloreactive clones could be assigned to unstimulated subsets. Proliferating siplizumab-cultured Tregs lacked confirmed suppressive function. Siplizumab produced a significant drop in alloreactive sequences attributable to unstimulated CD4+ memory cells.

Germline V gene sequence: CDR1 GTSNPN, CDR2 SVGIG (reference sequence). V lost 0 bases and J 2 bases, leaving 15 bases between the germline ends. The CDR3 extends over 16 amino acids. The V gene is TRBV30, the J gene TRBJ2-3; D perhaps matches TRBD1 (6 bases). The TCR was taken from a human donor in good health. Sequenced sample: non-Treg CD4+ T cells sorted from blood. In DNA form, the CDR3 reads TGTGCCTGGAGTGTACTAGGGGGTAAGGACACAGATACGCAGTATTTT. It is translated as CAWSVLGGKDTDTQYF. Using reference TRBV30 and TRBJ2-3 for the parts outside the CDR3, the full variable domain is SQTIHQWPATLVQPVGSPLSLECTVEGTSNPNLYWYRQAAGRGLQLLFYSVGIGQISSEVPQNLSASRPQDRQFILSSKKLLLSDSGFYLCAWSVLGGKDTDTQYFGPGTRLTVL.